The 14 T cell receptor beta chains reported below all come from one sample, sequenced in a study of T cell responses to AZD1222 COVID-19 vaccine (dated by TCRdb to the early 2020s). The sample's time point label is to be understood as: about 28 days (+/-7) after the second vaccine dose. The sample's treatment or condition label is to be understood as: meningococcal conjugate vaccine given as trial control. The library was produced with the immunoSEQ multiplex PCR assay. The immuneACCESS repertoire file appears here via TCRdb, limited to in-frame rearrangements. These files lack a portion of the clones; in checked studies, under half of the deficit traces to unresolved V genes, and the cause of the others is not known. This sample lists more than 120,000 clones; roughly 86% were detected once. The ten largest make up about 5% of the sample. Sequencing was performed on peripheral blood, taken 28 days after the second dose of the MenACWY control vaccine. These receptors originate from an adult who received the MenACWY meningococcal vaccine as a control.

The CDR3 bases are TGTGCCAGCAGGGGACAGGGAGGGACTGAAGCTTTCTTT. Translating gives CASRGQGGTEAFF. This rearrangement joins TRBV12-3 or TRBV12-4 to TRBJ1-1; 9 nucleotides align to TRBD1. Trimming took 6 bases from V and 5 from J; bases not matched to a gene: 4. CDR3 size: 13 residues.

The rearrangement joins TRBV28 to TRBJ2-6; a weak D match, TRBD1 (5 bases). CDR1 is MDHEN and CDR2 is SYDVKM in the germline V gene. This CDR3 has 14 amino acids. The V end was cut by 7 bases, the J end by 2 bases, with 9 bases between. The CDR3: CASTEQAGANVLTF. The CDR3 coding sequence is TGTGCCAGCACCGAACAGGCTGGGGCCAACGTCCTGACTTTC.

The chain employs TRBV19 and TRBJ1-2, with a possible D match to TRBD1 (5 bases). Germline loops: CDR1 LNHDA, CDR2 SQIVND (reference sequence). The CDR3 totals 15 residues. V was pared by 3 bases and J by 1 base, with 12 bases between. CDR3 sequence reads: CASSMGRAFNYGYTF. DNA for the CDR3: TGTGCCAGTAGTATGGGCAGGGCGTTTAACTATGGCTACACCTTC.

The chain links TRBV12-3 or TRBV12-4 to TRBJ2-5, with D possibly being TRBD1 (6 bases). The CDR3 loop spans 13 amino acids. V was pared by 6 bases and J by 3 bases, with 11 bases between. The CDR3 coding sequence is TGTGCCAGCAGGAACGACAGGAAAGAGACCCAGTACTTC. This sequence encodes CASRNDRKETQYF.

The chain links TRBV15 to TRBJ1-5; a weak D match, TRBD1 (6 bases). The CDR3 is 16 residues long. The germline V gene has CDR1 LNHNV and CDR2 YYDKDF (reference sequence). V shed 1 base and J shed 1 base, with 11 bases lying between them. The CDR3, as DNA: TGTGCCACCAGCAGAGTCGGGGGGGCGAGCAATCAGCCCCAGCATTTT. This sequence encodes CATSRVGGASNQPQHF.

This chain links TRBV6-5 with TRBJ2-5, with TRBD1 matching 9 bases. The CDR3 extends over 16 amino acids. Trimming took 4 bases from V and 5 from J; bases not matched to a gene: 11. The germline gives CDR1 MNHEY, CDR2 SVGAGI. DNA for the CDR3: TGTGCCAGCAGTTCGCCCCTTAGGGACAGGGAGGAGACCCAGTACTTC. Translation gives CASSSPLRDREETQYF.

The chain is built from TRBV6-5 and TRBJ2-1; 8 bases match TRBD2. CDR1 is MNHEY and CDR2 is SVGAGI in the germline V gene. J lost 7 bases, V lost 4 bases, and 12 bases had no gene match. This CDR3 comprises 16 residues. CDR3 sequence reads: CASSSRSGEHWNEQFF. DNA of the CDR3: TGTGCCAGCAGTTCACGTAGCGGGGAGCACTGGAATGAGCAGTTCTTC.

CDR3 nucleotide sequence: TGTGCCAGCAGTGACACTGGGGGGTATGGAGAGACCCAGTACTTC. Amino acids: CASSDTGGYGETQYF. V gene TRBV6-1 combines with J gene TRBJ2-5; D may be TRBD2 (6 bases). The CDR3 consists of 15 residues. V was trimmed by 3 bases and J by 4 bases, leaving 15 bases between them. Germline V CDR1 and CDR2: MNHNS, SASEGT.

V and J are TRBV9 and TRBJ1-4; 7 bases line up with TRBD1. Germline V lookup: CDR1 SGDLS, CDR2 YYNGEE. Trimming cost V 3 bases and J 4 bases; bases outside gene matches: 3. The CDR3 totals 14 residues. The CDR3 is CASSGRQGNEKLFF. CDR3 sequence (DNA): TGTGCCAGCAGCGGCCGACAGGGTAATGAAAAACTGTTTTTT.

CDR3 protein: CASNQGGDTEAFF. The DNA of the CDR3 is TGTGCCAGCAACCAGGGGGGGGACACTGAAGCTTTCTTT. V gene TRBV2 combines with J gene TRBJ1-1, with 7 nucleotides matching TRBD1. This CDR3 spans 13 amino acids. Germline assignment: CDR1 SNHLY and CDR2 FYNNEI. With V trimmed by 7 bases and J by 3 bases, 5 bases remained unmatched.

The chain links TRBV18 to TRBJ2-1; a possible D gene is TRBD1 (5 bases). The V end lost 4 bases, the J end lost 0 bases, and 7 bases lay between the germline ends. The CDR3 sequence is 14 residues long. Looked up from germline, CDR1 is KGHSH and CDR2 is LQKENI. CDR3 nucleotides: TGTGCCAGCTCACGACAGCGCTCCTACAATGAGCAGTTCTTC. It yields the protein CASSRQRSYNEQFF.

This rearrangement joins TRBV4-1 to TRBJ1-4, with TRBD1 identical over 8 bases. Germline CDR1 reads MGHRA; CDR2 reads YSYEKL. With 0 bases clipped from V and 0 bases from J, the junction kept 12 bases outside the gene matches. This CDR3 comprises 20 residues. The CDR3 reads CASSQDVGTGEYATNEKLFF. The CDR3, as DNA: TGCGCCAGCAGCCAAGATGTAGGGACAGGAGAATACGCAACTAATGAAAAACTGTTTTTT.

In its sample, this clone was seen once. The gene calls are TRBV21-1 and TRBJ2-4; the DNA was not compared with TRBD2, the D call given in the table. TRBV21-1 is reported as a pseudogene. The CDR3 totals 18 residues. DNA for the CDR3: TGTGCCAGCATCCCCCGTGAGAGGGCGGGGTTGGCCAAAAACATTCAGTACTTC. Protein sequence: CASIPRERAGLAKNIQYF.

The chain couples TRBV7-9 to TRBJ2-2, with D perhaps TRBD2 (7 bases). This CDR3 region has 14 residues. Germline assignment: CDR1 SEHNR and CDR2 FQNEAQ (reference sequence). Trimming took 5 bases from V and 7 from J, leaving 14 bases between them. The CDR3 reads CASSPGGPVGELFF. As DNA, the CDR3 is TGTGCCAGCAGCCCCGGGGGGCCGGTCGGGGAGCTGTTTTTT.